The present T cell receptor beta chain was sequenced within a study of shared clonotypes between healthy human individuals. Study as a whole: A few men and a couple of women, aged 18 to 49, were donors. The study, taken as a whole, reports: Generally, estimated richness proved larger in naive subsets than it did in memory subsets. When naive CD4 clonotypes were compared across a handful of donors, around 5% were shared.

For this clone: Its antigen is unidentified.

Assay: immunoSEQ multiplex PCR; the TCRdb copy retains only in-frame clones and omits some. This table has around 600,000 clones, nearly 98% appearing once. This CDR3 region has 15 residues. Per germline, CDR1 SQVTM and CDR2 ANQGSEA. The V segment lost 6 bases and the J segment 3 bases; nucleotides outside the gene matches: 7. Only CD45RO-negative cells positively selected for CCR7 counted as naive CD8 cells, so terminally differentiated effector memory CD45RA+ cells were excluded. Donors included only healthy HIV-negative adults lacking recent acute infections or vaccinations. The rearrangement uses TRBV29-1 and TRBJ2-1, with 11 positions matching TRBD2. Sample: naive CD8+ T cells sorted from blood. The sequence derives from a man aged 25 to 40 in good health. This CDR3 reads CSVTLSGRDYNEQFF. CDR3 coding DNA: TGCAGCGTGACCCTTAGCGGGAGGGACTACAATGAGCAGTTCTTC.